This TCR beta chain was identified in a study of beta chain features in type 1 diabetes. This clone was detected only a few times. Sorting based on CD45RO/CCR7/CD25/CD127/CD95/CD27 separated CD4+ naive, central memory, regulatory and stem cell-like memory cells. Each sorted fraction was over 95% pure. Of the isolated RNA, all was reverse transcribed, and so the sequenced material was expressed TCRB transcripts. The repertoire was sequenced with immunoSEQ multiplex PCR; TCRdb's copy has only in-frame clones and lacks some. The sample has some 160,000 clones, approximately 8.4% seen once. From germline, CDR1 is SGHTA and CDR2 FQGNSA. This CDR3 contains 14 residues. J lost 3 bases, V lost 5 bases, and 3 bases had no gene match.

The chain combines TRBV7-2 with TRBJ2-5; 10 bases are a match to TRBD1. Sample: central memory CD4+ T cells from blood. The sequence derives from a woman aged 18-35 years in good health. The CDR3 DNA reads TGTGCCAGCAGCCCCGGGACAGGGGAAGAGACCCAGTACTTC. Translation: CASSPGTGEETQYF.